Shown below are 23 T cell receptor beta chains from a single sample sequenced in a study of CD4 and CD8 cells across lung adenocarcinoma regions (dated by TCRdb to the late 2010s). The receptor library was made with PCR. Sequencing was performed on a HiSeq X Ten. TCRdb took the public reads, trimmed them with fastp at Q25, ran MiXCR for clone calling and kept in-frame beta chains. Rows merge per CDR3 protein into single entries with the most common DNA and genes. The sample yields thousands of distinct CDR3 sequences; 65% to 70% were counted once. Clones ranked in the top ten supply approximately 23% of the sample. The sample was CD4+ T cells from the center of a lung tumor. The cell subset or site label, as the study defines it: tumor center region. The receptor source for this set is a female donor with lung adenocarcinoma. The CD4 and CD8 labels of this study may be unreliable.

The chain couples TRBV7-6 to TRBJ1-3; no clear D gene. Trimming stripped 4 bases from V and 4 bases from J, with 11 bases between. The germline CDR1 and CDR2 sequences are SGHVS and FNYEAQ. The CDR3 sequence is 14 residues long. The CDR3, as DNA: TGTGCCAGCAGCTCCCGAGGGCAGGGAAACACCATATATTTT. It codes for CASSSRGQGNTIYF.

The chain joins TRBV6-5 to TRBJ2-1; 14 nucleotides line up with TRBD2. Germline assignment: CDR1 MNHEY and CDR2 SVGAGI. The ends lost 2 bases at V and 6 bases at J; junction bases unmatched: 12. This CDR3 spans 19 amino acids. This CDR3 reads CASSYQGATGTSGSNEQFF. CDR3 coding DNA: TGTGCCAGCAGTTACCAGGGGGCCACCGGGACTAGCGGGAGCAATGAGCAGTTCTTC.

This clonotype showed up just a few times. This rearrangement joins TRBV6-5 to TRBJ1-1; TRBD1 is a possible D gene (5 bases). There are 13 residues in the CDR3. The V and J ends lost 2 bases and 2 bases respectively, with 6 bases between them. The V gene's germline CDR1 is MNHEY and CDR2 SVGAGI. The CDR3 DNA follows: TGTGCCAGCAGTTACAGGGGTAACACTGAAGCTTTCTTT. As protein: CASSYRGNTEAFF.

CDR3 coding DNA: TGTGCCAGCAACAGGGGGAACACTGAAGCTTTCTTT. Translating gives CASNRGNTEAFF. This sequence joins TRBV6-1 and TRBJ1-1; 7 bases are a match to TRBD1. CDR1 and CDR2 (germline): MNHNS, SASEGT. This CDR3 has 12 amino acids. J was trimmed by 1 base and V by 7 bases; bases with no gene match: 0.

As regards this clonotype: The germline gene is not matched at one end of the junction; a read error may be the cause. This chain connects TRBV25-1 to TRBJ2-5, with TRBD2 matching over 8 bases. Germline V gives CDR1 MGHDK, CDR2 SYGVNS. This CDR3 spans 16 amino acids. The CDR3 nucleotides are TGTGCCAGCGCGGGGGGAGGGGGAGCAGCCCAAGAGACGCAGTATTTC. It yields the protein CASAGGGGAAQETQYF.

A single count supports this clonotype. The chain has TRBV7-2 and TRBJ2-4; D may correspond to TRBD1 or TRBD2 (6 bases each). The CDR3 runs to 14 residues. Trimming shortened V by 3 bases and J by 2 bases, and 8 bases separated the two germline ends. Per germline, CDR1 SGHTA and CDR2 FQGNSA. CDR3 DNA sequence: TGTGCCAGCAGCTTTGGGGGGCCCAAAAACATTCAGTACTTC. It yields the protein CASSFGGPKNIQYF.

A few counts support this clonotype. The rearrangement joins TRBV6-1 to TRBJ2-1; D call uncertain. V was cut by 5 bases and J by 7 bases, with 24 bases left in between. The CDR3 has 17 amino acids. The germline gives CDR1 MNHNS, CDR2 SASEGT. DNA for the CDR3: TGTGCCAGCAGTAGTGGAAACAGCAATTACCTTGGGAATGAGCAGTTCTTC. It encodes CASSSGNSNYLGNEQFF.

The chain carries TRBV6-1 and TRBJ2-1; TRBD2 aligns across 7 bases. The CDR3 contains 16 residues. CDR1 and CDR2 (germline): MNHNS, SASEGT. V was clipped by 1 base and J by 4 bases; unmatched bases: 7. CDR3 in amino acids: CASSEVSSGPYNEQFF. CDR3 nucleotide sequence: TGTGCCAGCAGTGAAGTTAGTAGCGGGCCTTACAATGAGCAGTTCTTC.

The rearrangement joins TRBV6-5 to TRBJ1-1; 8 nucleotides line up with TRBD1. The CDR3 is made up of 18 amino acids. CDR1 and CDR2 (germline): MNHEY, SVGAGI. With 4 bases clipped from V and 0 bases from J, the junction kept 13 bases outside the gene matches. The DNA of the CDR3 is TGTGCCAGCAGTTCGCTCCCGGGACAGGTGATAATGAACACTGAAGCTTTCTTT. It encodes CASSSLPGQVIMNTEAFF.

V gene TRBV6-1 combines with J gene TRBJ2-1; the D gene is possibly TRBD1 (6 bases). V was trimmed by 6 bases and J by 0 bases, leaving 12 bases between them. Looked up from germline, CDR1 is MNHNS and CDR2 is SASEGT. The CDR3 is made up of 15 amino acids. The CDR3 reads CASREDRDSYNEQFF. In nucleotides, the CDR3 is TGTGCCAGCAGGGAGGACAGAGACTCCTACAATGAGCAGTTCTTC.

V gene TRBV6-1 combines with J gene TRBJ2-5; maybe TRBD2 (7 bases). V gave up 8 bases and J gave up 0 bases, with 19 bases separating them. The CDR3 has 16 residues. CDR1 and CDR2 (germline): MNHNS, SASEGT. The CDR3 nucleotides read TGTGCCAGCGGGGGGCCGGGGGGCGGAGACCAAGAGACCCAGTACTTC. Translating gives CASGGPGGGDQETQYF.

The chain couples TRBV6-1 to TRBJ2-1; 8 bases are a match to TRBD2. Germline V gene sequence: CDR1 MNHNS, CDR2 SASEGT. CDR3 length equals 15 residues. V shed 7 bases, J shed 5 bases, and the junction held 10 bases outside the gene matches. CDR3: CASTGRTSWDNEQFF. The CDR3 region has the DNA TGTGCCAGCACCGGTCGGACTAGCTGGGACAATGAGCAGTTCTTC.

The chain has TRBV12-5 and TRBJ2-1; possibly TRBD2 for D (6 bases). The germline V and J ends were trimmed by 7 bases and 6 bases, with 13 bases remaining between them. The CDR3 has 13 residues. The germline gives CDR1 LGHNT, CDR2 FRNRAP. This CDR3 is CASARSGPNEQFF. DNA for the CDR3: TGTGCTAGTGCCAGAAGCGGGCCCAATGAGCAGTTCTTC.

For the CDR3, the DNA is TGTGCCAGCAGCCTCCTAGCGGCCGGGAGGGAGACCCAGTACTTC. Translated: CASSLLAAGRETQYF. This sequence joins TRBV7-2 and TRBJ2-1; 7 positions match TRBD2. Gene TRBJ2-5 matches the end of the DNA better, so the J call may be wrong. CDR3 size: 15 residues. CDR1 and CDR2 (germline): SGHTA, FQGNSA.

This chain connects TRBV7-2 to TRBJ2-7, with TRBD1 matching over 8 bases. Trimming cost V 0 bases and J 3 bases; bases outside gene matches: 4. Germline-derived CDR1 and CDR2 are SGHTA and FQGNSA. This CDR3 is 15 amino acids long. CDR3 coding DNA: TGTGCCAGCAGCTTAGCTGGGACAGGCGGCTACGAGCAGTACTTC. This codes for CASSLAGTGGYEQYF.

This chain uses TRBV7-2 with TRBJ2-1; 10 bases fit TRBD2. This CDR3 contains 15 residues. The V and J ends lost 4 bases and 8 bases, in that order; junction bases with no gene match: 8. Germline CDR1 is SGHTA and CDR2 is FQGNSA. CDR3 sequence (DNA): TGTGCCAGCAGCTATACTAGCGGGATAAGTTATGAGCAGTTCTTC. Translated, it gives CASSYTSGISYEQFF.

The chain recombines TRBV6-1 with TRBJ2-5; the match to TRBD1 covers 7 bases. Matching the DNA end better, TRBJ2-7 makes the J call doubtful. The CDR3 is made up of 14 amino acids. Germline V CDR1 and CDR2: MNHNS, SASEGT. The CDR3 sequence is CASSVEGGLYEQYF. The DNA for the CDR3 is TGTGCCAGCAGTGTGGAAGGGGGCCTCTACGAGCAGTACTTC.

This chain uses TRBV6-1 with TRBJ1-5, with D maybe TRBD1 (6 bases). CDR3 size: 15 residues. Germline values: CDR1 MNHNS, CDR2 SASEGT. V lost 1 base and J 7 bases, leaving 14 bases between the germline ends. The CDR3 spells CASSEVGGARQPQHF. In nucleotides, the CDR3 is TGTGCCAGCAGTGAAGTTGGGGGGGCGAGGCAGCCCCAGCATTTT.

Worth noting for this clonotype: This clone may be a read error of a much larger clone one base away. The CDR3 DNA follows: TGTGCCAACAGTCCTGACTATAGCAATCAGCCCCAGCATTTT. Protein: CANSPDYSNQPQHF. V is TRBV10-3 and J is TRBJ1-5; D is unresolved. The CDR3 covers 14 residues. Germline V CDR1 and CDR2: ENHRY, SYGVKD.

V gene TRBV6-1 combines with J gene TRBJ2-1; D unresolved. Trimming took off 7 bases at V and 5 bases at J, with 15 bases between the two ends. Germline CDR1 reads MNHNS; CDR2 reads SASEGT. This CDR3 spans 14 amino acids. The DNA of the CDR3 is TGTGCCAGCAACACAGAAACGGTGAACAATGAGCAGTTCTTC. Its translation is CASNTETVNNEQFF.

The CDR3 loop is CASNDAGTRWTGELFF. The CDR3 bases are TGTGCCAGCAACGATGCCGGGACTAGATGGACCGGGGAGCTGTTTTTT. The chain recombines TRBV6-1 with TRBJ2-2; 8 nucleotides match TRBD2. The V and J ends lost 7 bases and 5 bases, in that order; junction bases with no gene match: 12. There are 16 residues in the CDR3. Germline V gene data show CDR1 as MNHNS and CDR2 as SASEGT.

The chain uses TRBV6-1 and TRBJ1-1; weak D call: TRBD1 (5 bases). CDR3 length equals 15 residues. Trimming stripped 8 bases from V and 0 bases from J, with 16 bases between. The germline gives CDR1 MNHNS, CDR2 SASEGT. In nucleotides, the CDR3 is TGTGCCAGCCGTCAAGAGGGGCAAATGAACACTGAAGCTTTCTTT. Its protein is CASRQEGQMNTEAFF.

The V call is TRBV6-1, the J call TRBJ2-7, with TRBD1 identical over 7 bases. V shed 6 bases and J 1 base; nucleotides not matched to a gene: 6. Germline CDR1 is MNHNS and CDR2 is SASEGT. This CDR3 region has 14 residues. The CDR3 coding sequence is TGTGCCAGCAGACCAGGACAGGTTTCCTACGAGCAGTACTTC. Translating gives CASRPGQVSYEQYF.